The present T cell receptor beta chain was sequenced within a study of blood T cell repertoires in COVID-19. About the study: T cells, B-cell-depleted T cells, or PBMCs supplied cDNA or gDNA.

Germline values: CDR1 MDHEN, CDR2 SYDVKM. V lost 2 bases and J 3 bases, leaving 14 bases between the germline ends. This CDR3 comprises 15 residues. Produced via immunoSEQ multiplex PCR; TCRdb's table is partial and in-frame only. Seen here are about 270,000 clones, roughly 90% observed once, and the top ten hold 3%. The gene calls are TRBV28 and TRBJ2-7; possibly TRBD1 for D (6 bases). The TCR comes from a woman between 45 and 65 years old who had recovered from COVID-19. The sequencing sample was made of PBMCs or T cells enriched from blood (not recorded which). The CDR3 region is CASSLKGHRDYEQYF. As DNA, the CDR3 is TGTGCCAGCAGTTTAAAGGGACACCGAGACTACGAGCAGTACTTC.